This entry lists 15 T cell receptor beta chains sequenced from one sample in a study of identical twins. TCRdb re-derived calls from the 5' RACE reads in MiXCR, one entry per CDR3 protein. The sample has 650,000 to 800,000 distinct CDR3 sequences, 8.5% to 9.5% seen once; the top ten hold 0.8% to 1%. Another study also made use of these data, one on yellow fever vaccine responses in identical twins.

Specimen: PBMCs. All receptors come from a young woman in good health.

This clonotype was recorded a few times. The CDR3 nucleotides read TGTGCCAGCAAGTTGTGTTTAAGTTTCCCTGATAACACCGGGGAGCTGTTTTTT. This codes for CASKLCLSFPDNTGELFF. The chain joins TRBV28 to TRBJ2-2; D uncertain. This CDR3 is built from 18 residues. Germline V CDR1 and CDR2: MDHEN, SYDVKM. Trimming took off 7 bases at V and 2 bases at J, with 23 bases between the two ends.

The genes are TRBV5-1 and TRBJ2-6; 9 bases align to TRBD1. With V trimmed by 4 bases and J by 1 base, 12 bases remained unmatched. Germline-derived CDR1 and CDR2 are SGHRS and YFSETQ. The CDR3 spans 19 residues. The CDR3 DNA is TGCGCCAGCAGCGTGGGTACAGGGGGCGCCGGGTCTGGGGCCAACGTCCTGACTTTC. Protein product: CASSVGTGGAGSGANVLTF.

This clonotype was seen at least ten times. The chain has TRBV6-5 and TRBJ2-7; 10 bases align to TRBD1. Germline lookup yields CDR1 MNHEY and CDR2 SVGAGI. This CDR3 has 14 amino acids. J was trimmed by 6 bases and V by 4 bases; bases with no gene match: 6. The CDR3 DNA is TGTGCCAGCAGTTCCCGGGACAGGGGTTTCGAGCAGTACTTC. Translating gives CASSSRDRGFEQYF.

This clonotype has only a few counts. The CDR3, as DNA: TGTGCCAGCAGTTACAGTAACACACACAATGAGCAGTTCTTC. Residues: CASSYSNTHNEQFF. V usage is TRBV6-5 and J usage is TRBJ2-1; D remains unclear. CDR1 is MNHEY and CDR2 is SVGAGI in the germline V gene. The V end lost 2 bases, the J end lost 5 bases, and 10 bases lay between the germline ends. This CDR3 is 14 amino acids long.

The table lists this clonotype with a few counts. This chain joins TRBV5-8 and TRBJ2-2; TRBD1 agrees at 7 bases. V lost 2 bases to trimming and J lost 6 bases; unmatched junction nucleotides: 10. Germline lookup yields CDR1 SGHTS and CDR2 YDEGEE. This CDR3 region has 16 residues. The CDR3 coding sequence is TGTGCCAGCAGCTTCCTCGGACAGGCTTCCGCCGGGGAGCTGTTTTTT. It yields the protein CASSFLGQASAGELFF. The variable domain in full, completed from reference TRBV5-8 and TRBJ2-2, reads EAGVTQSPTHLIKTRGQQATLRCSPISGHTSVYWYQQALGLGLQFLLWYDEGEERNRGNFPPRFSGRQFPNYSSELNVNALELEDSALYLCASSFLGQASAGELFFGEGSRLTVL.

In this sample, this clonotype turned up many times. V gene TRBV12-3 or TRBV12-4 combines with J gene TRBJ1-2; 10 bases are shared with TRBD1. Trimming removed 3 bases from V and 6 bases from J; junction bases left unmatched: 13. The CDR3 consists of 17 residues. CDR3 sequence (DNA): TGTGCCAGCAGTTTGTTGGGCCCGACAGGGGGCGTCCATGGCTACACCTTC. It translates to CASSLLGPTGGVHGYTF.

This chain uses TRBV7-9 with TRBJ2-7; no clear D. The length of the CDR3 is 13 residues. V lost 5 bases and J 2 bases, leaving 10 bases between the germline ends. The germline CDR1 and CDR2 sequences are SEHNR and FQNEAQ (reference sequence). CDR3 nucleotide sequence: TGTGCCAGCAGCCTCCCCGGGCCCTACGAGCAGTACTTC. Translating it yields CASSLPGPYEQYF. The full variable domain, rest sourced from reference TRBV7-9 and TRBJ2-7, is DTGVSQNPRHKITKRGQNVTFRCDPISEHNRLYWYRQTLGQGPEFLTYFQNEAQLEKSRLLSDRFSAERPKGSFSTLEIQRTEQGDSAMYLCASSLPGPYEQYFGPGTRLTVT.

The J gene is TRBJ2-3, the V gene TRBV6-4; 7 nucleotides align to TRBD2. There are 14 residues in the CDR3. Germline CDR1 is MRHNA and CDR2 is SNTAGT. Trimming at V came to 11 bases and at J to 2 bases, leaving 10 bases not matched to a gene. CDR3 bases: TGTGCCTCTCGGGAGGCCCGGTCCACAGATACGCAGTATTTT. The encoded protein is CASREARSTDTQYF.

V gene TRBV27 combines with J gene TRBJ1-5; maybe TRBD1 (5 bases). This CDR3 has 15 amino acids. Germline CDR1 MNHEY, CDR2 SMNVEV (reference sequence). The V gene lost 3 bases and the J gene lost 0 bases, with 9 bases spanning the gap. CDR3 DNA: TGTGCCAGCAGTTTTTCAGGGTATAGCAATCAGCCCCAGCATTTT. Protein: CASSFSGYSNQPQHF.

In its sample, this clonotype was seen a few times. The chain joins TRBV10-3 to TRBJ2-7; D is undetermined. Germline V CDR1 and CDR2: ENHRY, SYGVKD. This CDR3 has 14 amino acids. The germline V and J ends were trimmed by 0 bases and 2 bases, with 8 bases remaining between them. CDR3 sequence: CAISESVGAYEQYF. CDR3 nucleotides: TGTGCCATCAGTGAGTCGGTGGGTGCCTACGAGCAGTACTTC.

A few counts support this clonotype. The chain has TRBV11-2 and TRBJ1-5; perhaps TRBD1 as D (6 bases). Trimming shortened V by 4 bases and J by 1 base, and 11 bases separated the two germline ends. The CDR3 length is 15 residues. Germline V gene data show CDR1 as SGHAT and CDR2 as FQNNGV. DNA of the CDR3: TGTGCCAGCAGCTCCCAGGGGCTGAGCAATCAGCCCCAGCATTTT. This gives the protein CASSSQGLSNQPQHF. Looking up the rest from reference TRBV11-2 and TRBJ1-5 gives the full variable domain: EAGVAQSPRYKIIEKRQSVAFWCNPISGHATLYWYQQILGQGPKLLIQFQNNGVVDDSQLPKDRFSAERLKGVDSTLKIQPAKLEDSAVYLCASSSQGLSNQPQHFGDGTRLSIL.

The V and J genes are TRBV7-9 and TRBJ2-5, with TRBD1 identical over 7 bases. CDR3 length: 15 amino acids. The junction had 8 bases not matched to a gene; V was cut back by 5 bases and J by 2 bases. The germline CDR1 and CDR2 sequences are SEHNR and FQNEAQ (reference sequence). CDR3 protein: CASSTRQGEQETQYF. DNA of the CDR3: TGTGCCAGCAGCACAAGACAGGGCGAACAAGAGACCCAGTACTTC.

This clonotype showed up just a few times. The gene calls are TRBV4-2 and TRBJ2-1, with 11 positions matching TRBD2. Germline-derived CDR1 and CDR2 are LGHNA and YNFKEQ. Unmatched junction bases numbered 4, after V lost 1 base and J lost 5 bases. The CDR3 extends over 16 amino acids. The CDR3 sequence is CASSQASGGSDNEQFF. In DNA form, the CDR3 reads TGTGCCAGCAGCCAAGCTAGCGGGGGGTCCGACAATGAGCAGTTCTTC.

The sample holds many counts of this clonotype. This chain links TRBV11-2 with TRBJ2-4; a weak D match, TRBD1 (5 bases). The CDR3 has 18 amino acids. Per germline, CDR1 SGHAT and CDR2 FQNNGV. V was cut by 1 base and J by 0 bases, with 16 bases left in between. Here the CDR3 DNA reads TGTGCCAGCAGCTTAGTCCCCCCCAGGGCAATAGCCAAAAACATTCAGTACTTC. Translating gives CASSLVPPRAIAKNIQYF.

CDR3 sequence: CASSLGRSQETQYF. The CDR3 nucleotides are TGTGCCAGCAGCTTGGGCCGATCACAAGAGACCCAGTACTTC. This chain links TRBV5-8 with TRBJ2-5, with D hard to call. Germline CDR1 reads SGHTS; CDR2 reads YDEGEE. The CDR3 has 14 amino acids. Trimming cost V 0 bases and J 2 bases, with 8 bases left between them.